This TCR beta chain is drawn from a study of cytomegalovirus exposure and HLA in healthy donors. Study summary: A data release that came early held tens of millions of unique TCRs from HLA-typed donors.

Vbeta (60) and Jbeta (13) primers were used in the PCR. Only in-frame clones appear in the TCRdb table, and some are missing; sequencing was by immunoSEQ multiplex PCR. The table shows tens of thousands of clones, with approximately 80% occurring only once. Regarding this clone: Its antigen is currently unknown. One end of the junction fails to match germline, which may point to a read error.

Overall study results and limits: Sequencing depth roughly uniform across donors was assumed in presence/absence analyses. Across HLA loci, a later analysis found differing TCR association rates, with DRB1 most and HLA-C fewest. Compared with the approximately 680-donor mean, an Asian-associated ancestry cluster reportedly had fewer N-insertions, according to a later analysis.

Germline V gene data show CDR1 as LGHNA and CDR2 as YSLEER. This CDR3 is 13 amino acids long. The sequence was obtained from a woman between 40 and 50 years old in good health and CMV-seropositive. The sample was PBMCs. V and J are TRBV4-3 and TRBJ1-4; D may be TRBD1 (6 bases). CDR3 sequence: CASSQYFRGRPIF. The CDR3 DNA follows: TGCGCCAGCAGCCAGTATTTCAGGGGACGGCCGATTTTT.